Listed below are T cell receptor beta chains from one sample, sequenced in a study of blood T cell repertoires in COVID-19. Sequencing used immunoSEQ multiplex PCR; TCRdb keeps in-frame clones, though not all of them. This table holds under 130,000 clones, less than 80% found once. Sample: peripheral blood. Every receptor here comes from a man between 65 and 79 years old with active or convalescent COVID-19. Each CDR3 is given with its conserved first and last residue. Fields, in order: CDR3 protein, CDR3 DNA, clone size, CDR3 length, J gene, V gene, D gene. The D gene is left open where the match is weak. Part of the rows lack a size; the others show once, few, many or a class for expanded clones.

cdr3_aa: CASSLTSGSYNEQFF
cdr3_nt: TGTGCCAGCAGCTTAACTAGCGGATCCTACAATGAGCAGTTCTTC
clone_size: once
cdr3_length: 15
j_call: TRBJ2-1
v_call: TRBV11-3
d_call: TRBD2

cdr3_aa: CASSSPTGQSNSPLHF
cdr3_nt: TGTGCCAGCAGTTCCCCGACCGGACAGAGTAATTCACCCCTCCACTTT
clone_size: -
cdr3_length: 16
j_call: TRBJ1-6
v_call: TRBV6-5
d_call: -

cdr3_aa: CASSLGQISGANVLTF
cdr3_nt: TGCGCCAGCAGCTTAGGACAAATCTCTGGGGCCAACGTCCTGACTTTC
clone_size: -
cdr3_length: 16
j_call: TRBJ2-6
v_call: TRBV5-1
d_call: -

cdr3_aa: CASSVGGENTEAFF
cdr3_nt: TGTGCCAGCAGCGTAGGTGGAGAGAACACTGAAGCTTTCTTT
clone_size: -
cdr3_length: 14
j_call: TRBJ1-1
v_call: TRBV9
d_call: -

cdr3_aa: CASSDPGLAAYNEQFF
cdr3_nt: TGTGCCAGCAGTGACCCCGGGCTAGCGGCCTACAATGAGCAGTTCTTC
clone_size: few
cdr3_length: 16
j_call: TRBJ2-1
v_call: TRBV6-1
d_call: TRBD2

cdr3_aa: CATSRDWDRGGETQYF
cdr3_nt: TGTGCCACCAGCAGAGATTGGGACAGGGGTGGGGAGACCCAGTACTTC
clone_size: -
cdr3_length: 16
j_call: TRBJ2-5
v_call: TRBV15
d_call: TRBD1

cdr3_aa: CSAVAGTPYNEQFF
cdr3_nt: TGCAGCGCCGTAGCGGGGACGCCCTACAATGAGCAGTTCTTC
clone_size: -
cdr3_length: 14
j_call: TRBJ2-1
v_call: TRBV29-1
d_call: TRBD2

cdr3_aa: CASGLLPGQVWDEQFF
cdr3_nt: TGTGCTAGTGGTTTGCTTCCTGGACAGGTCTGGGATGAGCAGTTCTTC
clone_size: once
cdr3_length: 16
j_call: TRBJ2-1
v_call: TRBV12-5
d_call: TRBD1

cdr3_aa: CASSLAPIAGVPDTQYF
cdr3_nt: TGTGCCAGCAGCTTAGCGCCAATAGCGGGAGTCCCAGATACGCAGTATTTT
clone_size: few
cdr3_length: 17
j_call: TRBJ2-3
v_call: TRBV7-9
d_call: TRBD2

cdr3_aa: CASSTREVLMNTEAFF
cdr3_nt: TGTGCCAGCAGCACCCGCGAAGTTCTGATGAACACTGAAGCTTTCTTT
clone_size: -
cdr3_length: 16
j_call: TRBJ1-1
v_call: TRBV14
d_call: -

cdr3_aa: CASSSGLAVGEETQYF
cdr3_nt: TGTGCCAGCAGTTCTGGACTAGCGGTAGGAGAGGAGACCCAGTACTTC
clone_size: -
cdr3_length: 16
j_call: TRBJ2-5
v_call: TRBV27
d_call: TRBD2

cdr3_aa: CASSFYRNEQFF
cdr3_nt: TGTGCCAGCAGCTTTTATCGCAATGAGCAGTTCTTC
clone_size: -
cdr3_length: 12
j_call: TRBJ2-1
v_call: TRBV11-2
d_call: -

cdr3_aa: CAWRAGYGYTF
cdr3_nt: TGTGCCTGGAGGGCCGGGTATGGCTACACCTTC
clone_size: once
cdr3_length: 11
j_call: TRBJ1-2
v_call: TRBV30
d_call: -

cdr3_aa: CASSLAAVTDTQYF
cdr3_nt: TGTGCCAGCAGCTTGGCCGCGGTCACAGATACGCAGTATTTT
clone_size: -
cdr3_length: 14
j_call: TRBJ2-3
v_call: TRBV5-5
d_call: -

cdr3_aa: CASRGGGDYEQYF
cdr3_nt: TGTGCCAGCAGGGGGGGAGGGGACTACGAGCAGTACTTC
clone_size: -
cdr3_length: 13
j_call: TRBJ2-7
v_call: TRBV2
d_call: TRBD2

cdr3_aa: CASSLRGGEKLFF
cdr3_nt: TGTGCCAGCAGCCTTCGGGGGGGAGAAAAACTGTTTTTT
clone_size: once
cdr3_length: 13
j_call: TRBJ1-4
v_call: TRBV3-1/TRBV3-2
d_call: -

cdr3_aa: CAWSVVQGDEYGYTF
cdr3_nt: TGTGCCTGGAGTGTAGTACAGGGTGACGAGTATGGCTACACCTTC
clone_size: -
cdr3_length: 15
j_call: TRBJ1-2
v_call: TRBV30
d_call: -

cdr3_aa: CASSRQGFGLVFEKLFF
cdr3_nt: TGTGCCAGTAGCCGACAGGGCTTCGGATTGGTATTTGAAAAACTGTTTTTT
clone_size: -
cdr3_length: 17
j_call: TRBJ1-4
v_call: TRBV19
d_call: TRBD1

cdr3_aa: CASSPLSNYGYTF
cdr3_nt: TGTGCCAGCAGCCCCCTCAGTAACTATGGCTACACCTTC
clone_size: few
cdr3_length: 13
j_call: TRBJ1-2
v_call: TRBV7-9
d_call: -

cdr3_aa: CATSRDPASGYEQYF
cdr3_nt: TGTGCCACCAGCAGAGATCCGGCTAGCGGGTACGAGCAGTACTTC
clone_size: -
cdr3_length: 15
j_call: TRBJ2-7
v_call: TRBV15
d_call: TRBD2

cdr3_aa: CASSSDRDTEAFF
cdr3_nt: TGTGCCAGCAGCTCCGACAGGGATACTGAAGCTTTCTTT
clone_size: -
cdr3_length: 13
j_call: TRBJ1-1
v_call: TRBV11-2
d_call: TRBD1

cdr3_aa: CASSLVAGVETQYF
cdr3_nt: TGCGCCAGCAGCTTGGTGGCGGGAGTAGAGACCCAGTACTTC
clone_size: -
cdr3_length: 14
j_call: TRBJ2-5
v_call: TRBV5-1
d_call: TRBD2

cdr3_aa: CATTTGGNQPQHF
cdr3_nt: TGTGCCACCACGACAGGGGGGAATCAGCCCCAGCATTTT
clone_size: -
cdr3_length: 13
j_call: TRBJ1-5
v_call: TRBV6-6
d_call: TRBD1

cdr3_aa: CASSDSPNTGELFF
cdr3_nt: TGTGCCAGTTCGGACAGCCCGAACACCGGGGAGCTGTTTTTT
clone_size: -
cdr3_length: 14
j_call: TRBJ2-2
v_call: TRBV19
d_call: -

cdr3_aa: CASSPLAGGSTDTQYF
cdr3_nt: TGTGCTAGCAGCCCATTAGCGGGGGGGAGCACAGATACGCAGTATTTT
clone_size: few
cdr3_length: 16
j_call: TRBJ2-3
v_call: TRBV7-7
d_call: TRBD2

cdr3_aa: CASSTSTQGARETQYF
cdr3_nt: TGTGCCAGCAGCACTTCCACGCAGGGGGCGCGGGAGACCCAGTACTTC
clone_size: once
cdr3_length: 16
j_call: TRBJ2-5
v_call: TRBV21-1
d_call: -

cdr3_aa: CASGQASANSPLHF
cdr3_nt: TGTGCCAGTGGACAGGCCTCAGCGAATTCACCCCTCCACTTT
clone_size: once
cdr3_length: 14
j_call: TRBJ1-6
v_call: TRBV6-5
d_call: TRBD1

cdr3_aa: CASSRPGQGIRGTDTQYF
cdr3_nt: TGTGCCAGCAGCCGGCCGGGACAGGGGATCAGGGGGACAGATACGCAGTATTTT
clone_size: -
cdr3_length: 18
j_call: TRBJ2-3
v_call: TRBV5-4
d_call: TRBD1

cdr3_aa: CATSRDRGDSSPLHF
cdr3_nt: TGTGCCACCAGCAGAGATCGAGGGGACAGTTCACCCCTCCACTTT
clone_size: -
cdr3_length: 15
j_call: TRBJ1-6
v_call: TRBV15
d_call: TRBD1

cdr3_aa: CASSASTGTGEETQYF
cdr3_nt: TGTGCCAGCAGCGCCAGTACCGGGACAGGGGAAGAGACCCAGTACTTC
clone_size: -
cdr3_length: 16
j_call: TRBJ2-5
v_call: TRBV9
d_call: TRBD1

cdr3_aa: CASRELNTEAFF
cdr3_nt: TGTGCCAGCAGGGAGCTGAACACTGAAGCTTTCTTT
clone_size: -
cdr3_length: 12
j_call: TRBJ1-1
v_call: TRBV6-5
d_call: -

cdr3_aa: CASRLTGYYEQYF
cdr3_nt: TGTGCCAGCAGGCTGACAGGGTACTACGAGCAGTACTTC
clone_size: -
cdr3_length: 13
j_call: TRBJ2-7
v_call: TRBV6-5
d_call: TRBD1

cdr3_aa: CASSEAGAGETQYF
cdr3_nt: TGTGCCAGCAGTGAAGCGGGGGCAGGGGAGACCCAGTACTTC
clone_size: -
cdr3_length: 14
j_call: TRBJ2-5
v_call: TRBV6-1
d_call: -

cdr3_aa: CASSFEGASGNTIYF
cdr3_nt: TGCGCCAGCAGCTTTGAGGGGGCTAGTGGAAACACCATATATTTT
clone_size: -
cdr3_length: 15
j_call: TRBJ1-3
v_call: TRBV5-1
d_call: TRBD1

cdr3_aa: CASSQGTGGGYGYTF
cdr3_nt: TGCGCCAGCAGCCAAGGTACAGGGGGCGGCTATGGCTACACCTTC
clone_size: -
cdr3_length: 15
j_call: TRBJ1-2
v_call: TRBV4-1
d_call: TRBD1

cdr3_aa: CASSIGRMGEQYF
cdr3_nt: TGTGCCAGTAGTATTGGCAGGATGGGCGAGCAGTACTTC
clone_size: -
cdr3_length: 13
j_call: TRBJ2-7
v_call: TRBV19
d_call: -

cdr3_aa: CASSSWTGVGNTEAFF
cdr3_nt: TGTGCCAGCAGTTCTTGGACAGGGGTGGGGAACACTGAAGCTTTCTTT
clone_size: -
cdr3_length: 16
j_call: TRBJ1-1
v_call: TRBV6-6
d_call: TRBD1

cdr3_aa: CATSRDTRFYGYTF
cdr3_nt: TGTGCCACCAGCAGGGACACTCGCTTCTATGGCTACACCTTC
clone_size: -
cdr3_length: 14
j_call: TRBJ1-2
v_call: TRBV15
d_call: -

cdr3_aa: CASSSREDIGNQPQHF
cdr3_nt: TGTGCCAGCAGCTCCAGGGAGGACATAGGCAATCAGCCCCAGCATTTT
clone_size: -
cdr3_length: 16
j_call: TRBJ1-5
v_call: TRBV5-6
d_call: -

cdr3_aa: CASSSLQGRTEAFF
cdr3_nt: TGTGCCAGTAGTAGCCTACAGGGCCGGACTGAAGCTTTTTTT
clone_size: -
cdr3_length: 14
j_call: TRBJ1-1
v_call: TRBV19
d_call: -

cdr3_aa: CASSVVGAENEKLFF
cdr3_nt: TGTGCCAGCAGCGTAGTGGGGGCGGAGAATGAAAAACTGTTTTTT
clone_size: -
cdr3_length: 15
j_call: TRBJ1-4
v_call: TRBV9
d_call: -

cdr3_aa: CASSRAGGTEAFF
cdr3_nt: TGTGCCAGCAGCCGGGCGGGTGGCACTGAAGCTTTCTTT
clone_size: few
cdr3_length: 13
j_call: TRBJ1-1
v_call: TRBV12-3/TRBV12-4
d_call: -

cdr3_aa: CASSGGGVTDTQYF
cdr3_nt: TGTGCCAGCAGCGGTGGCGGGGTAACAGATACGCAGTATTTT
clone_size: -
cdr3_length: 14
j_call: TRBJ2-3
v_call: TRBV9
d_call: -

cdr3_aa: CASSGRGEAGGTEAFF
cdr3_nt: TGTGCCAGCAGTGGCAGGGGTGAGGCGGGAGGGACTGAAGCTTTCTTT
clone_size: -
cdr3_length: 16
j_call: TRBJ1-1
v_call: TRBV28
d_call: -

cdr3_aa: CASSPSGAQYNEQFF
cdr3_nt: TGCGCCAGCAGCCCCTCAGGGGCCCAATACAATGAGCAGTTCTTC
clone_size: once
cdr3_length: 15
j_call: TRBJ2-1
v_call: TRBV5-1
d_call: -

cdr3_aa: CASSGLAGANNEQFF
cdr3_nt: TGCGCCAGCAGCGGACTAGCGGGGGCGAACAATGAGCAGTTCTTC
clone_size: -
cdr3_length: 15
j_call: TRBJ2-1
v_call: TRBV5-1
d_call: TRBD2

cdr3_aa: CASSFSGTRVHTQYF
cdr3_nt: TGTGCCAGCAGTTTTAGTGGGACTAGAGTTCATACGCAGTATTTT
clone_size: -
cdr3_length: 15
j_call: TRBJ2-3
v_call: TRBV27
d_call: TRBD2

cdr3_aa: CASSSMTSGSYNEQFF
cdr3_nt: TGTGCCAGCTCATCAATGACTAGCGGCTCCTACAATGAGCAGTTCTTC
clone_size: -
cdr3_length: 16
j_call: TRBJ2-1
v_call: TRBV18
d_call: TRBD2

cdr3_aa: CASSLGGISGNTIYF
cdr3_nt: TGTGCCAGCAGCTTAGGCGGGATCTCTGGAAACACCATATATTTT
clone_size: once
cdr3_length: 15
j_call: TRBJ1-3
v_call: TRBV11-3
d_call: -

cdr3_aa: CASSLLSGSYNEQFF
cdr3_nt: TGTGCCAGCAGCCTTCTGAGCGGCTCCTACAATGAGCAGTTCTTC
clone_size: -
cdr3_length: 15
j_call: TRBJ2-1
v_call: TRBV3-1/TRBV3-2
d_call: -

cdr3_aa: CASSPRTVLGGEAFF
cdr3_nt: TGTGCCAGCAGCCCCCGGACTGTTCTGGGGGGGGAAGCTTTCTTT
clone_size: -
cdr3_length: 15
j_call: TRBJ1-1
v_call: TRBV7-9
d_call: -

cdr3_aa: CASRGTGRTYEQYF
cdr3_nt: TGTGCCAGCAGAGGGACAGGGAGAACCTACGAGCAGTACTTC
clone_size: -
cdr3_length: 14
j_call: TRBJ2-7
v_call: TRBV6-5
d_call: TRBD1

cdr3_aa: CASSSRDRGLTEAFF
cdr3_nt: TGCGCCAGCAGTTCTCGGGACAGGGGATTAACTGAAGCTTTCTTT
clone_size: -
cdr3_length: 15
j_call: TRBJ1-1
v_call: TRBV5-1
d_call: TRBD1